The clone carrying this T cell receptor beta chain showed up many times. Its antigen is still unknown. TCRdb reprocessed the 5' RACE reads via MiXCR and lists one record per CDR3 protein. The data show more than 120,000 distinct CDR3 sequences, around 5.8% seen once. Per germline, CDR1 SGHTA and CDR2 FQGNSA. V gave up 1 base and J gave up 7 bases, with 8 bases separating them. This CDR3 has 13 residues. This entry belongs to a study of T-cell memory formation after mild COVID-19. Study findings and constraints: Contracting CD4+ clones sat mainly in CM and EM; CD8+ in EMRA.

This chain connects TRBV7-2 to TRBJ2-1; the D gene is possibly TRBD2 (5 bases). The sequence derives from an adult woman who had mild COVID-19 (a few samples of this study predate the infection). Cell type and time point are not known. The sequencing input was PBMCs or a T cell subset sorted from them (not recorded which). The CDR3 DNA reads TGTGCCAGCAGCTTAGACCGGAGGAATGAGCAGTTCTTC. Protein product: CASSLDRRNEQFF.